One sample yielded the 22 T cell receptor beta chains listed below, sequenced in a study of neurological immune-mediated disorders. Each CDR3 protein gets one entry after TCRdb re-called the 5' RACE reads with MiXCR. The data show about 46,000 distinct CDR3 sequences, approximately 2.8% seen once. The sequencing sample was made of PBMCs. The receptors come from a woman in her fifties or sixties with multiple sclerosis.

This clonotype was recorded at least ten times. The V gene is TRBV5-1, the J gene TRBJ2-3; 7 bases are a match to TRBD1. Germline V gives CDR1 SGHRS, CDR2 YFSETQ. V gave up 3 bases and J gave up 3 bases; unmatched junction bases: 4. The CDR3 is made up of 14 amino acids. This CDR3 is CASSYGTATDTQYF. CDR3 DNA: TGCGCCAGCAGCTATGGGACAGCGACAGATACGCAGTATTTT.

This clonotype was observed many times. The chain joins TRBV15 to TRBJ2-6, with TRBD1 matching over 9 bases. The ends lost 1 base at V and 2 bases at J; junction bases unmatched: 0. The CDR3 length is 16 residues. The germline gives CDR1 LNHNV, CDR2 YYDKDF (reference sequence). The CDR3 region is CATSRGTGAGANVLTF. DNA for the CDR3: TGTGCCACCAGCAGAGGGACAGGGGCTGGGGCCAACGTCCTGACTTTC.

The table lists this clonotype with many counts. The chain recombines TRBV10-1 with TRBJ2-3, with 7 bases lining up with TRBD2. This CDR3 has 15 residues. CDR1 is WNHNN and CDR2 is SYGVQD in the germline V gene (reference sequence). V lost 3 bases to trimming and J lost 7 bases; unmatched junction nucleotides: 10. DNA of the CDR3: TGCGCCAGCAGTGATATAGCGGGCCGCCAGTATACGCAGTATTTT. Its protein is CASSDIAGRQYTQYF.

The V call is TRBV12-3 or TRBV12-4, the J call TRBJ2-1, with 10 bases matching TRBD2. Germline trimming cut 6 bases from V and 0 bases from J; bases unmatched to any gene: 8. This CDR3 region has 17 residues. The CDR3 loop is CASSQGSSGSSYNEQFF. In nucleotides, the CDR3 is TGTGCCAGCAGCCAAGGCTCTAGCGGGAGCTCCTACAATGAGCAGTTCTTC.

This clonotype was recorded many times. The rearrangement uses TRBV7-2 and TRBJ2-1; D is ambiguous. Germline V gives CDR1 SGHTA, CDR2 FQGNSA. Trimming stripped 2 bases from V and 2 bases from J, with 7 bases between. CDR3 length equals 14 residues. The chain's CDR3 is CASSLSLAYNEQFF. CDR3 coding DNA: TGTGCCAGCAGCTTATCACTTGCCTACAATGAGCAGTTCTTC.

The table lists this clonotype with many counts. The J gene is TRBJ1-1, the V gene TRBV7-8, with no clear D. The germline V gene encodes CDR1 SGHVS and CDR2 FQNEAQ. This CDR3 is built from 13 residues. Trimming shortened V by 1 base and J by 8 bases, and 11 bases separated the two germline ends. The CDR3 spells CASSLVGKSEAFF. As DNA, the CDR3 is TGTGCCAGCAGCTTAGTGGGTAAATCCGAAGCTTTCTTT.

The chain links TRBV10-2 to TRBJ2-3; possibly TRBD1 or TRBD2 for D (5 bases each). Germline-derived CDR1 and CDR2 are WSHSY and SAAADI. The CDR3 covers 13 residues. Between the trimmed V and J ends, which lost 6 bases and 4 bases, there was a span of 11 bases. The CDR3 DNA is TGCGCCAGCAGGGTCAGGGAGTCAGATACGCAGTATTTT. Translating it yields CASRVRESDTQYF.

At least ten counts were recorded for this clonotype. This chain links TRBV6-5 with TRBJ2-2, with a possible D match to TRBD2 (5 bases). The V and J ends lost 0 bases and 9 bases respectively, with 17 bases between them. Germline CDR1 is MNHEY and CDR2 is SVGAGI. The length of the CDR3 is 16 residues. The CDR3 spells CASSYSGTRVSRELFF. CDR3 in DNA: TGTGCCAGCAGTTACTCGGGTACGCGGGTATCAAGGGAGCTGTTTTTT.

This clonotype has a count of ten or more. The rearrangement uses TRBV12-3 or TRBV12-4 and TRBJ1-2; perhaps TRBD1 as D (5 bases). The length of the CDR3 is 14 residues. V lost 4 bases and J 8 bases, leaving 17 bases between the germline ends. The DNA for the CDR3 is TGTGCCAGCAGTTCTCAATCCGGGAGGGACGGCTACACCTTC. Translating gives CASSSQSGRDGYTF.

At least ten counts were recorded for this clonotype. The germline gene is not matched at one end of the junction; a read error may be the cause. This chain uses TRBV7-7 with TRBJ1-5; D possibly corresponds to TRBD1 (6 bases). Looked up from germline, CDR1 is SSHAT and CDR2 is FNYEAQ (reference sequence). The CDR3 has 17 residues. CDR3 bases: TGTGCTAGCACCTGTCCTCATCAAAGGGGGAGCAATCAGCCCCAGCATTTT. Residues: CASTCPHQRGSNQPQHF.

This clonotype is medium-sized (0.01 to 0.1%). The CDR3 nucleotides are TGCAGTGCTAGGTACAGGGAATACGAGCAGTACTTC. This codes for CSARYREYEQYF. The rearrangement uses TRBV20-1 and TRBJ2-7; D might be TRBD1 (6 bases). The length of the CDR3 is 12 residues. Germline V gives CDR1 DFQATT, CDR2 SNEGSKA (reference sequence). V was trimmed by 3 bases and J by 4 bases, leaving 10 bases between them.

This clonotype was seen repeatedly, ten times or more. The J gene is TRBJ2-4, the V gene TRBV27; 8 bases are shared with TRBD1. Trimming at V came to 2 bases and at J to 0 bases, leaving 6 bases not matched to a gene. CDR1 is MNHEY, CDR2 SMNVEV, per germline (reference sequence). The CDR3 has 17 amino acids. The chain's CDR3 is CASSLRVQGGAKNIQYF. The CDR3 DNA reads as TGTGCCAGCAGTTTAAGGGTACAGGGGGGAGCCAAAAACATTCAGTACTTC.

This clonotype was seen many times. The chain is built from TRBV6-1 and TRBJ2-5, with 8 bases fitting TRBD1. This CDR3 is built from 15 residues. V trimming: 2 bases; J trimming: 4 bases; junction bases outside the gene matches: 6. Germline CDR1 reads MNHNS; CDR2 reads SASEGT. CDR3 residues: CASSESRGRRETQYF. The CDR3, as DNA: TGTGCCAGCAGTGAAAGCAGGGGGCGCCGAGAGACCCAGTACTTC.

There are many counts of this clonotype. The chain recombines TRBV20-1 with TRBJ2-7, with 14 bases lining up with TRBD2. The V gene's germline CDR1 is DFQATT and CDR2 SNEGSKA (reference sequence). The CDR3 length is 15 residues. CDR3 in amino acids: CRLGLAGDSSYEQYV. The CDR3 bases are TGCAGGCTGGGACTAGCGGGGGACAGCTCCTACGAGCAGTACGTC.

J is TRBJ2-3 and V is TRBV6-1; TRBD1 is a possible D gene (6 bases). V was cut by 6 bases and J by 0 bases, with 13 bases left in between. Germline CDR1 and CDR2: MNHNS and SASEGT. The CDR3 has 15 residues. For the CDR3, the DNA is TGTGCCAGCAGGGGGACATGGGAAAGCACAGATACGCAGTATTTT. As protein: CASRGTWESTDTQYF.

This clonotype was counted ten times or more. The chain is built from TRBV5-1 and TRBJ2-5; maybe TRBD1 (6 bases). The germline gives CDR1 SGHRS, CDR2 YFSETQ. The germline V and J ends were trimmed by 3 bases and 2 bases, with 11 bases remaining between them. The CDR3 has 14 residues. The CDR3 region is CASSSGQTQETQYF. In DNA, the CDR3 is TGCGCCAGCAGCTCCGGACAGACGCAAGAGACCCAGTACTTC. The full variable domain, in which reference TRBV5-1 and TRBJ2-5 provide the parts outside the CDR3, is KAGVTQTPRYLIKTRGQQVTLSCSPISGHRSVSWYQQTPGQGLQFLFEYFSETQRNKGNFPGRFSGRQFSNSRSEMNVSTLELGDSALYLCASSSGQTQETQYFGPGTRLLVL.

In its sample, this clonotype was seen many times. V usage is TRBV10-3 and J usage is TRBJ2-7, with D tentatively TRBD2 (5 bases). Germline assignment: CDR1 ENHRY and CDR2 SYGVKD. Trimming left V 8 bases short and J 4 bases short, with 18 bases between. The CDR3 has 14 amino acids. This CDR3 reads CAIADWEPPYEQYF. CDR3 in DNA: TGTGCCATCGCGGACTGGGAGCCCCCGTACGAGCAGTACTTC.

This clonotype was seen ten or more times. This chain connects TRBV12-3 or TRBV12-4 to TRBJ1-5, with unresolved D. The ends were cut back, 2 bases at V and 0 bases at J, with 17 bases in the middle. The CDR3 runs 18 residues. For the CDR3, the DNA is TGTGCCAGCAGTTTAATTAATAACAGATTTAATAGCAATCAGCCCCAGCATTTT. This sequence encodes CASSLINNRFNSNQPQHF.

The J gene is TRBJ2-7, the V gene TRBV13, with 8 bases matching TRBD2. The CDR3 spans 20 residues. The V gene's germline CDR1 is PRHDT and CDR2 FYEKMQ (reference sequence). V was clipped by 5 bases and J by 3 bases; unmatched bases: 24. Here the CDR3 reads CASSPTRSLEGAGVFYEQYF. CDR3 nucleotides: TGTGCCAGCAGCCCGACTCGATCATTGGAAGGAGCGGGAGTATTCTACGAGCAGTACTTC.

The V and J genes are TRBV19 and TRBJ2-3; 7 bases align to TRBD2. Trimming at V came to 6 bases and at J to 14 bases, leaving 11 bases not matched to a gene. The germline V gene has CDR1 LNHDA and CDR2 SQIVND (reference sequence). This CDR3 contains 12 residues. This CDR3 reads CASSPREGLLYF. The CDR3 nucleotides read TGTGCCAGTAGCCCAAGGGAGGGCCTTCTGTATTTT.

This clonotype was seen repeatedly, ten times or more. This chain joins TRBV20-1 and TRBJ1-1; unclear D gene. Germline V gene data show CDR1 as DFQATT and CDR2 as SNEGSKA (reference sequence). This CDR3 is 12 amino acids long. The V and J ends lost 6 bases and 1 base respectively, with 9 bases between them. The CDR3 sequence: CSAPRQNTEAFF. The CDR3, as DNA: TGCAGTGCCCCCCGACAGAACACTGAAGCTTTCTTT.

Many counts were recorded for this clonotype. One junction end disagrees with the germline gene, perhaps due to a read error. The chain is built from TRBV7-3 and TRBJ2-5, with 13 bases identical to TRBD2. Germline CDR1 is SGHTA and CDR2 is FQGTGA. The CDR3 totals 17 residues. This chain's CDR3 is CASSLQLAGGPQATQYF. As DNA, the CDR3 is TGTGCCAGCAGCTTACAACTAGCGGGAGGGCCCCAAGCGACCCAGTACTTC.